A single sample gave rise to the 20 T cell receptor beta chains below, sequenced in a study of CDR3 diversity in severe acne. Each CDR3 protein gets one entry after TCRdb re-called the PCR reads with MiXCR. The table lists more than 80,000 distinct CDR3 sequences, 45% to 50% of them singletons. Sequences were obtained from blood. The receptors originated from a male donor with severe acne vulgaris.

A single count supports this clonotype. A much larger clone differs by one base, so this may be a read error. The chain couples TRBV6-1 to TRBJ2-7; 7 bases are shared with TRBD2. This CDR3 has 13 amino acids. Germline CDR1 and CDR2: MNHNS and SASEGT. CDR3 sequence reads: CASREAGNYEQYF. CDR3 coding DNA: TGTGCCAGCAGAGAAGCGGGGAACTACGAGCAGTACTTC.

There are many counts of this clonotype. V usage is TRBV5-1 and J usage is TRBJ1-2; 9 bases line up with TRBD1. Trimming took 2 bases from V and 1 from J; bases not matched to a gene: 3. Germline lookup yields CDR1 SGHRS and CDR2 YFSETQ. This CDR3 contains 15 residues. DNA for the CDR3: TGCGCCAGCAGCTTCCCGGGACAGGGTAACTATGGCTACACCTTC. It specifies CASSFPGQGNYGYTF.

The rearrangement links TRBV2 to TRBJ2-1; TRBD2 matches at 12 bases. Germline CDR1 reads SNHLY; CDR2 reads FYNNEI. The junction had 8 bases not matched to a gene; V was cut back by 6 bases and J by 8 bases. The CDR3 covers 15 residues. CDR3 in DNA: TGTGCCAGCAGACGACTAGCGGGAGCGACGGATGAGCAGTTCTTC. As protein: CASRRLAGATDEQFF. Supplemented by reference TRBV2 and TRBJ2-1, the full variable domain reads EPEVTQTPSHQVTQMGQEVILRCVPISNHLYFYWYRQILGQKVEFLVSFYNNEISEKSEIFDDQFSVERPDGSNFTLKIRSTKLEDSAMYFCASRRLAGATDEQFFGPGTRLTVL.

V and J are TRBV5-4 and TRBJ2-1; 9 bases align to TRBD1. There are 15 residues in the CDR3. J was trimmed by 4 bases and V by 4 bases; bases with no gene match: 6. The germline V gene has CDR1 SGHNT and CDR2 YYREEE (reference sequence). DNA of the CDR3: TGTGCCAGCAGCATGGGACAGGGCCATTACAATGAGCAGTTCTTC. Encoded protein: CASSMGQGHYNEQFF.

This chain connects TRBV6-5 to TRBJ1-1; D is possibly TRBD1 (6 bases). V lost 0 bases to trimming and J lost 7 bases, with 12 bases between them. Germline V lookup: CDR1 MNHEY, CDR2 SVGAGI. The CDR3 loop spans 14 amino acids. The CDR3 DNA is TGTGCCAGCAGTTACTCGTACCCCAGGGGTGAAGCTTTCTTT. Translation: CASSYSYPRGEAFF.

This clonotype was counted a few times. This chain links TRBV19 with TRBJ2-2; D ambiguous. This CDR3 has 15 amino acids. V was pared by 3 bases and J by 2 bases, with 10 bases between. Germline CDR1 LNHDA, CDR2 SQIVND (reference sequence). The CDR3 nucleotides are TGTGCCAGTAGTATGTGGACGGGTAACACCGGGGAGCTGTTTTTT. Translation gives CASSMWTGNTGELFF. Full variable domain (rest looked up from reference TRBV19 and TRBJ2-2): DGGITQSPKYLFRKEGQNVTLSCEQNLNHDAMYWYRQDPGQGLRLIYYSQIVNDFQKGDIAEGYSVSREKKESFPLTVTSAQKNPTAFYLCASSMWTGNTGELFFGEGSRLTVL.

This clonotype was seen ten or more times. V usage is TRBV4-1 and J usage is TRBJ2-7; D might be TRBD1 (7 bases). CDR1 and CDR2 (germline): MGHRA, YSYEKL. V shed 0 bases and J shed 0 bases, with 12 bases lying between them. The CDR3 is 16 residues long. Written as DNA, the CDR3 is TGCGCCAGCAGCCAAGATGGACAGGACTACTCCTACGAGCAGTACTTC. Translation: CASSQDGQDYSYEQYF.

The DNA for the CDR3 is TGTGCCAGCAGCATGGGACTAGCGGGTTACGAGCAGTACTTC. It encodes CASSMGLAGYEQYF. The V call is TRBV9, the J call TRBJ2-7, with 12 bases fitting TRBD2. The V gene end was trimmed by 4 bases and the J gene end by 4 bases; junction bases not matched to a gene: 3. The V gene's germline CDR1 is SGDLS and CDR2 YYNGEE. The CDR3 contains 14 residues.

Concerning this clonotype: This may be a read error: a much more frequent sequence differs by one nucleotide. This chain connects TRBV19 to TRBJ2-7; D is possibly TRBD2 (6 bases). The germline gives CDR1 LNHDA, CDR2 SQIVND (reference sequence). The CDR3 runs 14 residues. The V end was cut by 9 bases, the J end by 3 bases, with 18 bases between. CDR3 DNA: TGTGCCAGCTCGTTCGCCGGGAGCCTCTACGAGCAGTACTTC. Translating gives CASSFAGSLYEQYF.

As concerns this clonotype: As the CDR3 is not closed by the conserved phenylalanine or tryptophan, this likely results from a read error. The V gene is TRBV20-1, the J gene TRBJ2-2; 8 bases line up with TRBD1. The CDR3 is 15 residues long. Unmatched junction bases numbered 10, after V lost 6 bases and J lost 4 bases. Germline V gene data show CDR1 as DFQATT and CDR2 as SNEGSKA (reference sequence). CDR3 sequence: CSASDRGEATGELFS. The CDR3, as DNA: TGCAGTGCCTCCGACAGGGGAGAGGCCACCGGGGAGCTGTTTTCT.

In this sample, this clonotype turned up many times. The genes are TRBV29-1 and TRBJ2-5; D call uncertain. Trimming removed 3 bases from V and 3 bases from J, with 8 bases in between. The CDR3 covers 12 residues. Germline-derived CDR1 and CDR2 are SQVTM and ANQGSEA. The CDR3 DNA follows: TGCAGCGTTGAGGCAGTTGAAGAGACCCAGTACTTC. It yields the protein CSVEAVEETQYF.

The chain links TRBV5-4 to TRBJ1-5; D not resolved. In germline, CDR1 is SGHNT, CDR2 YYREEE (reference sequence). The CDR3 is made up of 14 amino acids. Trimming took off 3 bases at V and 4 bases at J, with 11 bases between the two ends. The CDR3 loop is CASSSAGANQPQHF. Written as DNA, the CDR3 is TGTGCCAGCAGCTCCGCTGGTGCAAATCAGCCCCAGCATTTT.

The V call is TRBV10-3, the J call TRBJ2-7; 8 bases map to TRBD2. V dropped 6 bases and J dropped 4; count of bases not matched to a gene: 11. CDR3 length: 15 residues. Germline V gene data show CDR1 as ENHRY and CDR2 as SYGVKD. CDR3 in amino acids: CAISQTSGIYYEQYF. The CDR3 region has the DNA TGTGCCATCAGCCAAACTAGCGGCATCTATTACGAGCAGTACTTC.

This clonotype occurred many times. The chain's CDR3 is CAGDGGSYEQYF. The CDR3, as DNA: TGTGCCGGGGATGGCGGGTCCTACGAGCAGTACTTC. This chain connects TRBV30 to TRBJ2-7; D possibly corresponds to TRBD2 (5 bases). The CDR3 contains 12 residues. The V and J ends lost 8 bases and 1 base respectively, with 12 bases between them. Germline assignment: CDR1 GTSNPN and CDR2 SVGIG (reference sequence).

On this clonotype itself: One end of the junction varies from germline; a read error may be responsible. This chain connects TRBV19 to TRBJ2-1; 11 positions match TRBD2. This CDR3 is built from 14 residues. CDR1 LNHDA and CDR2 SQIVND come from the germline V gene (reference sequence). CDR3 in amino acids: CASSIRLAGTPLGF. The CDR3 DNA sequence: TGTGCCAGTAGTATAAGACTAGCGGGGACCCCCCTGGGCTTC.

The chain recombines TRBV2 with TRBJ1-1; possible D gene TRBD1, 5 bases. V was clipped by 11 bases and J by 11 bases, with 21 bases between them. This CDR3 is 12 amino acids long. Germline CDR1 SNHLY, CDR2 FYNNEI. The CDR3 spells CAGGQGTLEAFF. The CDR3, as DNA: TGTGCCGGAGGCCAGGGTACGCTGGAGGCTTTCTTT.

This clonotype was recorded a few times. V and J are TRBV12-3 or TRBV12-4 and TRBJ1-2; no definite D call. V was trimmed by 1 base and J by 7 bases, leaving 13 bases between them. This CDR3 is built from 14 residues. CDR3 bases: TGTGCCAGCAGTTTAGATTCTGGACGCAGTGGCTACACCTTC. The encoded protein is CASSLDSGRSGYTF.

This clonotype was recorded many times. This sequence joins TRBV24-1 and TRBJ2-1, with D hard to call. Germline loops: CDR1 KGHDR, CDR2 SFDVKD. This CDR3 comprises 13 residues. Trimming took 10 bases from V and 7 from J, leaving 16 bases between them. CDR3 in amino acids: CATRAWEGNEQFF. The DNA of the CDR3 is TGTGCCACTAGAGCCTGGGAAGGGAATGAGCAGTTCTTC.

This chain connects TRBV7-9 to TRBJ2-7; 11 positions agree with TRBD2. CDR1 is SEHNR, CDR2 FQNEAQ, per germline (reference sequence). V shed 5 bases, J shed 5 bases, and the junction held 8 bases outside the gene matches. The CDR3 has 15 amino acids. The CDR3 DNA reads TGTGCCAGCAGCCACGGGACTAGCGGCAACGACGAGCAGTACTTC. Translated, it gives CASSHGTSGNDEQYF.

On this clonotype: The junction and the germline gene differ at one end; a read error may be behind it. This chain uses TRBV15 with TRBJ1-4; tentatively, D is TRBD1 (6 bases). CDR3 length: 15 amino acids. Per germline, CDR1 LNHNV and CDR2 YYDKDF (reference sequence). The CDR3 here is CATRQGTATNEKLLF. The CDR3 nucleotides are TGTGCCACCAGGCAGGGGACTGCAACTAATGAAAAACTGCTCTTT.